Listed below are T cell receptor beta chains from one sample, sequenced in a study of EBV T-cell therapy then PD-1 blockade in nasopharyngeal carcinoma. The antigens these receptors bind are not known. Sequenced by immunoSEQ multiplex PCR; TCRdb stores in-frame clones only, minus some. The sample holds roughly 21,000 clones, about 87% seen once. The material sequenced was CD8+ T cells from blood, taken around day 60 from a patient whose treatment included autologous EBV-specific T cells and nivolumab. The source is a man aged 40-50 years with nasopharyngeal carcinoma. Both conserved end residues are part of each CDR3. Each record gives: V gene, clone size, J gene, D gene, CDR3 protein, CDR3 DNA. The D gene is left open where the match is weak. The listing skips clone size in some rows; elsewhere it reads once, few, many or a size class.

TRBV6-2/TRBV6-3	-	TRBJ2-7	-	CASSPGTLEQRSYEQYF	TGTGCCAGCAGTCCCGGGACACTCGAACAAAGATCCTACGAGCAGTACTTC
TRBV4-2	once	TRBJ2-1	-	CASSQVDGGAGDEQFF	TGTGCCAGCAGCCAAGTTGATGGGGGCGCTGGCGATGAGCAGTTCTTC
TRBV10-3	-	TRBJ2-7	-	CAIRAGFEQYF	TGTGCCATCAGGGCGGGGTTCGAGCAGTACTTC
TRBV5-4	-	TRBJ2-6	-	CASSSRTQGLHSGANVLTF	TGTGCCAGCAGCTCCCGGACCCAGGGGCTTCACTCTGGGGCCAACGTCCTGACTTTC
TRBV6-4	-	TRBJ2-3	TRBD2	CASSPRTSGGADTQYF	TGTGCCAGCAGTCCCCGGACTAGCGGGGGGGCAGATACGCAGTATTTT
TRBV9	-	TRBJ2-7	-	CASSVGQSEQYF	TGTGCCAGCAGCGTAGGGCAGAGCGAGCAGTACTTC
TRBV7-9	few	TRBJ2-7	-	CASSFQQGVMHEQYF	TGTGCCAGCAGCTTTCAACAGGGAGTTATGCACGAGCAGTACTTC
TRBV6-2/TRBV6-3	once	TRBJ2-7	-	CASSYSPIEQYF	TGTGCCAGCAGTTACAGCCCCATTGAGCAGTACTTC
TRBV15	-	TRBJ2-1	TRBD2	CATSRDLGPSGATEQFF	TGTGCCACCAGCAGAGATCTTGGGCCAAGCGGGGCGACTGAGCAGTTCTTC
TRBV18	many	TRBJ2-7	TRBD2	CASSPRKGGAHPYEQYF	TGTGCCAGCTCCCCCAGGAAGGGAGGGGCCCATCCCTACGAGCAGTACTTC
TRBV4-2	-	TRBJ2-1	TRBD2	CASSRGTNYNEQFF	TGTGCCAGCAGCCGGGGGACTAACTACAATGAGCAGTTCTTC
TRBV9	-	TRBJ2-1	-	CASSVESSVDNEQFF	TGTGCCAGCAGCGTAGAAAGTTCGGTAGACAATGAGCAGTTCTTC
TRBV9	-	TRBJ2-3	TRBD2	CASSVSGGADTQYF	TGTGCCAGCAGCGTATCCGGGGGGGCAGATACGCAGTATTTT
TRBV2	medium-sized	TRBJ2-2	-	CASSEASISPGELFF	TGTGCCAGCAGTGAAGCCTCTATTTCCCCCGGGGAGCTGTTTTTT
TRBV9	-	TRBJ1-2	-	CASKQGFGYTF	TGTGCCAGCAAACAGGGATTTGGCTACACCTTC
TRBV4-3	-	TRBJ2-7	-	CASSQGTQHYEQYF	TGCGCCAGCAGCCAAGGGACTCAACACTACGAGCAGTACTTC
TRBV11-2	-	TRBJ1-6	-	CASRVTLNNSPLHF	TGTGCCAGCAGGGTAACACTGAATAATTCACCCCTCCACTTT
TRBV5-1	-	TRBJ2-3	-	CASSSPIRFRGDTDTQYF	TGCGCCAGCAGCTCGCCAATTAGATTCAGGGGGGACACAGATACGCAGTATTTT
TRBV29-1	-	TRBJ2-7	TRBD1	CSVVGTGFYEQYF	TGCAGCGTTGTTGGGACAGGGTTCTACGAGCAGTACTTC
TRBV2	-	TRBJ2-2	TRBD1	CASAEGAPNTGELFF	TGTGCCAGCGCTGAGGGGGCTCCGAACACCGGGGAGCTGTTTTTT
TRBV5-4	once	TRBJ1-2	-	CASSLNFGRGYTF	TGTGCCAGCAGCTTGAATTTTGGGCGCGGCTACACCTTC
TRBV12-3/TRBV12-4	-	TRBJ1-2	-	CAGRTGPYGYTF	TGTGCCGGACGGACTGGCCCCTATGGCTACACCTTC
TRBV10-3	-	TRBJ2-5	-	CAIGGGWETQYF	TGTGCCATCGGAGGGGGCTGGGAGACCCAGTACTTC
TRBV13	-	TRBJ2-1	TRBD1	CASSLRTGRNEQFF	TGTGCCAGCAGCCTAAGGACAGGGAGAAATGAGCAGTTCTTC
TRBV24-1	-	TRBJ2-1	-	CATSDPTQGRPPNEQFF	TGTGCCACCAGTGACCCAACACAGGGACGCCCCCCGAATGAGCAGTTCTTC
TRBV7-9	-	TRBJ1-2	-	CASSRSPQPLGYTF	TGTGCCAGCAGCCGAAGTCCACAGCCTCTAGGCTACACCTTC
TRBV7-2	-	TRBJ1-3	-	CASSGRPGRGRGNTIYF	TGTGCCAGCAGCGGGCGTCCCGGGCGGGGCCGGGGAAACACCATATATTTT
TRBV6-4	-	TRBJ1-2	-	CASNPGEGGYGYTF	TGTGCCAGCAACCCCGGAGAGGGTGGCTATGGCTACACCTTC
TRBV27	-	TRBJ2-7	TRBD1	CASSRPGQPYEQYF	TGTGCCAGCAGCCGTCCGGGACAGCCTTACGAGCAGTACTTC
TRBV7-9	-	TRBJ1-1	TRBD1	CASSPGGPNTEAFF	TGTGCCAGCAGTCCAGGGGGACCGAACACTGAAGCTTTCTTT
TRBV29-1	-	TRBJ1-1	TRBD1	CGTEGADTEAFF	TGCGGAACGGAGGGGGCGGACACTGAAGCTTTCTTT
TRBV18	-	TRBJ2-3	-	CASSPGGVLYTDTQYF	TGTGCCAGCTCACCCGGCGGGGTCCTGTACACAGATACGCAGTATTTT